One sample yielded the 26 T cell receptor beta chains listed below, sequenced in a study of Tregs in tolerant kidney transplant recipients (dated by TCRdb to about 2019). The time point label, read with the paper, signifies: blood sample drawn before combined kidney and bone marrow transplant. Libraries were built with the immunoSEQ multiplex PCR assay. Drawn from immuneACCESS, this table holds only the in-frame rearrangements with V and J called that TCRdb kept. Clones are partly lost; checked studies trace under half to an unresolved V gene and leave the rest unexplained. The sample's table lists a count of under 40,000 clones. Roughly an eighth of the sample belongs to the ten largest clones. Sequenced material: CD8+ T cells from blood, taken before the transplant. Receptors originate from a human donor who received a combined kidney and bone marrow transplant.

As to this clone: Read coverage stops 3 residues before the CDR3 terminus; the germline J gene supplies the remainder. The V and J genes are TRBV19 and TRBJ2-3; the D is unclear. Trimming took off 3 bases at V and 0 bases at J, with 13 bases between the two ends. Germline CDR1 LNHDA, CDR2 SQIVND (reference sequence). The CDR3 has 16 residues. The DNA read from the CDR3 is TGTGCCAGTAGTATGGAGACAAGTACTAGCACAGATACG. Encoded protein: CASSMETSTSTDT. The full CDR3 is CASSMETSTSTDTQYF.

As concerns this clone: The read gets to within 3 residues of the CDR3 end, and the germline J gene fills in the rest. The gene calls are TRBV11-2 and TRBJ2-1; 7 bases agree with TRBD2. J gave up 7 bases and V 6 bases, and 9 bases lay outside the gene matches. The CDR3 covers 14 residues. Germline CDR1 is SGHAT and CDR2 is FQNNGV. The CDR3 is CASREAGTQNEQFF. The DNA read from the CDR3 is TGTGCCAGCAGGGAAGCGGGAACGCAGAATGAG.

Details on this clone: The CDR3 goes on 3 residues after the read ends, and that part is filled in from the germline J gene. The V gene is TRBV6-4, the J gene TRBJ2-2; 12 nucleotides align to TRBD2. The CDR3 loop spans 16 amino acids. Per germline, CDR1 MRHNA and CDR2 SNTAGT. J was trimmed by 4 bases and V by 6 bases; bases with no gene match: 6. The CDR3 protein is CASSQLAGGPTGELFF. The CDR3 DNA, read in part, is TGTGCCAGCAGCCAACTAGCGGGAGGCCCCACCGGGGAG.

As regards this clone: Coverage ceases 3 residues before the CDR3 finishes, and the germline J gene fills in the end. This rearrangement joins TRBV7-6 to TRBJ2-7; TRBD2 aligns across 7 bases. Germline CDR1 and CDR2: SGHVS and FNYEAQ. CDR3 length: 14 residues. The ends lost 5 bases at V and 6 bases at J; junction bases unmatched: 10. The CDR3 reads CASSPMGLSREQYF. The part of the CDR3 DNA that was read is TGTGCCAGCAGCCCGATGGGACTATCCCGCGAG.

Remarks on this clone: The CDR3 goes on 3 residues after the read ends, and that part is filled in from the germline J gene. The rearrangement links TRBV5-4 to TRBJ1-2; no firm D call. CDR1 is SGHNT and CDR2 is YYREEE in the germline V gene (reference sequence). The CDR3 spans 16 residues. Trimming pared 0 bases from V and 2 bases from J, leaving 14 bases between. This CDR3 is CASSLGVSDGNYGYTF. The CDR3 DNA, read in part, is TGTGCCAGCAGCTTGGGAGTCAGCGACGGGAACTATGGC.

Comment on this clone: The read falls 3 residues short of the CDR3 end, and the missing part is taken from the germline J gene. V is TRBV19 and J is TRBJ2-1; maybe TRBD1 (6 bases). The CDR3 loop spans 16 amino acids. The ends were cut back, 3 bases at V and 2 bases at J, with 14 bases in the middle. Per germline, CDR1 LNHDA and CDR2 SQIVND (reference sequence). The CDR3 loop is CASSIIGTTTYNEQFF. The covered CDR3 bases are TGTGCCAGTAGTATTATTGGGACAACCACCTACAATGAG.

As regards this clone: The read halts 3 residues ahead of the CDR3 end, with the missing end drawn from the germline J gene. This chain uses TRBV19 with TRBJ2-1, with 7 positions matching TRBD2. CDR1 is LNHDA, CDR2 SQIVND, per germline (reference sequence). The CDR3 runs to 15 residues. Trimming removed 3 bases from V and 4 bases from J; junction bases left unmatched: 6. The CDR3 region is CASSIGEGRYNEQFF. CDR3 bases read: TGTGCCAGTAGTATCGGGGAGGGCCGATACAATGAG.

The sequenced CDR3 bases are TGTGCCAGCAGCGGGACTCCCTACAACTCCTACAATGAG. Translation: CASSGTPYNSYNE. The entire CDR3 is CASSGTPYNSYNEQFF. This sequence joins TRBV5-4 and TRBJ2-1; possibly TRBD2 for D (6 bases). Coverage ceases 3 residues before the CDR3 finishes, and the germline J gene fills in the end. The germline CDR1 and CDR2 sequences are SGHNT and YYREEE (reference sequence). This CDR3 has 16 residues. V gave up 4 bases and J gave up 0 bases, with 14 bases separating them.

As for this clone: Coverage ceases 3 residues before the CDR3 finishes, and the germline J gene fills in the end. The chain employs TRBV19 and TRBJ2-7; 10 nucleotides line up with TRBD1. V lost 3 bases to trimming and J lost 3 bases; unmatched junction nucleotides: 8. Germline CDR1 and CDR2: LNHDA and SQIVND (reference sequence). The CDR3 totals 16 residues. The CDR3 sequence: CASSISFGTGDYEQYF. The CDR3 DNA, read in part, is TGTGCCAGTAGTATCTCTTTTGGGACAGGGGACTACGAG. The full variable domain, its missing parts supplied by reference TRBV19 and TRBJ2-7, is DGGITQSPKYLFRKEGQNVTLSCEQNLNHDAMYWYRQDPGQGLRLIYYSQIVNDFQKGDIAEGYSVSREKKESFPLTVTSAQKNPTAFYLCASSISFGTGDYEQYFGPGTRLTVT.

Here the CDR3 reads CASSLFGETQYF. The part of the CDR3 DNA that was read is TGTGCCAGCAGCTTATTCGGAGAGACC. The genes are TRBV13 and TRBJ2-5; D call uncertain. Sequencing ends 3 residues short of the CDR3 end; the germline J gene provides the rest. The CDR3 totals 12 residues. Trimming shortened V by 2 bases and J by 4 bases, and 5 bases separated the two germline ends. The germline V gene encodes CDR1 PRHDT and CDR2 FYEKMQ (reference sequence).

As to this clone: The CDR3 goes on 3 residues after the read ends, and that part is filled in from the germline J gene. The J gene is TRBJ2-3, the V gene TRBV2; 10 nucleotides match TRBD2. This CDR3 has 14 residues. Per germline, CDR1 SNHLY and CDR2 FYNNEI. The J segment lost 6 bases and the V segment lost 10 bases, leaving 10 bases of the junction unmatched. This CDR3 reads CATTASGSPDTQYF. CDR3 bases read: TGTGCCACGACGGCTAGCGGGAGCCCCGATACG.

Concerning this clone: The read terminates 3 residues before the CDR3 end, so the remaining end is supplied by the germline J gene. The chain employs TRBV6-2 or TRBV6-3 and TRBJ2-1; 8 nucleotides agree with TRBD2. The CDR3 runs 13 residues. After removal of 9 bases from V and 3 bases from J, the junction contained 4 bases not matched to a gene. The germline gives CDR1 MNHEY, CDR2 SVGEGT. The CDR3 DNA, read in part, is TGTGCCAGTCTAGCGGGCCTCTACAATGAG. It yields the protein CASLAGLYNE. The CDR3, in full, reads CASLAGLYNEQFF.

As to this clone: Read coverage stops 3 residues before the CDR3 terminus; the germline J gene supplies the remainder. This sequence joins TRBV11-3 and TRBJ2-1, with D possibly matching TRBD1 (5 bases). Germline CDR1 and CDR2: SGHNT and YENEEA. CDR3 length: 12 amino acids. V lost 5 bases and J lost 9, with 11 bases in between. The CDR3: CASSRQGSEQFF. The part of the CDR3 DNA that was read is TGTGCCAGCAGCCGTCAGGGATCTGAG.

Points on this clone: The read comes to an end 3 residues before the CDR3 does, leaving the germline J gene to fill in the end. The chain uses TRBV6-2 or TRBV6-3 and TRBJ2-3, with 10 bases fitting TRBD2. Per germline, CDR1 MNHEY and CDR2 SVGEGT. This CDR3 spans 15 amino acids. V dropped 10 bases and J dropped 4; count of bases not matched to a gene: 11. CDR3 sequence: CATISGRAISDTQYF. Partial CDR3 DNA: TGTGCCACCATCAGCGGGAGGGCCATCTCAGATACG.

The CDR3 bases that were read are TGTGCCAGCAGCCCCGCAGGGGTAGAGACC. It codes for CASSPAGVET. In full, the CDR3 reads CASSPAGVETQYF. V usage is TRBV7-6 and J usage is TRBJ2-5, with a tentative D call TRBD1 (6 bases). The read halts 3 residues ahead of the CDR3 end, with the missing end drawn from the germline J gene. Germline V gene sequence: CDR1 SGHVS, CDR2 FNYEAQ. The CDR3 is 13 amino acids. V lost 5 bases to trimming and J lost 4 bases, with 11 bases between them. The entire variable domain, with the rest obtained from reference TRBV7-6 and TRBJ2-5, is as follows: GAGVSQSPRYKVTKRGQDVALRCDPISGHVSLYWYRQALGQGPEFLTYFNYEAQQDKSGLPNDRFSAERPEGSISTLTIQRTEQRDSAMYRCASSPAGVETQYFGPGTRLLVL.

In the case of this clone: Read data end 3 residues before the CDR3 end; the end is taken from the germline J gene. V usage is TRBV19 and J usage is TRBJ2-7; perhaps TRBD1 as D (5 bases). Germline V gene lookup returns CDR1 LNHDA and CDR2 SQIVND (reference sequence). CDR3 length: 14 residues. Trimming stripped 3 bases from V and 3 bases from J, with 12 bases between. The CDR3 loop is CASSMAGLYYEQYF. The CDR3 DNA, read in part, is TGTGCCAGTAGTATGGCAGGGCTGTACTACGAG.

Comment on this clone: The read terminates 3 residues ahead of where the CDR3 ends, so the germline J gene completes it. The rearrangement joins TRBV28 to TRBJ2-5, with 9 bases that match TRBD1. V was clipped by 4 bases and J by 5 bases; unmatched bases: 11. The CDR3 is made up of 16 amino acids. Germline V gene lookup returns CDR1 MDHEN and CDR2 SYDVKM. The CDR3 sequence: CASSWTGEVFGETQYF. The sequenced part of the CDR3 DNA is TGTGCCAGCAGTTGGACAGGGGAAGTTTTTGGGGAGACC. Complete variable domain (other parts from reference TRBV28 and TRBJ2-5): DVKVTQSSRYLVKRTGEKVFLECVQDMDHENMFWYRQDPGLGLRLIYFSYDVKMKEKGDIPEGYSVSREKKERFSLILESASTNQTSMYLCASSWTGEVFGETQYFGPGTRLLVL.

About this clone itself: The read gets to within 3 residues of the CDR3 end, and the germline J gene fills in the rest. The chain employs TRBV20-1 and TRBJ1-2; 9 nucleotides line up with TRBD1. The CDR3 totals 16 residues. The J segment lost 2 bases and the V segment lost 6 bases, leaving 13 bases of the junction unmatched. Germline CDR1 reads DFQATT; CDR2 reads SNEGSKA (reference sequence). Partial CDR3 DNA: TGCAGTGCACAGCCGGGACAGGGTAGGGGGAACTATGGC. Translating it yields CSAQPGQGRGNYG. The whole CDR3 sequence reads CSAQPGQGRGNYGYTF.

In the case of this clone: The CDR3 goes on 3 residues after the read ends, and that part is filled in from the germline J gene. The chain recombines TRBV9 with TRBJ2-1; D not resolved. Trimming left V 4 bases short and J 7 bases short, with 9 bases between. CDR3 length equals 12 residues. In germline, CDR1 is SGDLS, CDR2 YYNGEE. This CDR3 is CASSQNSNEQFF. Partial CDR3 DNA: TGTGCCAGCAGCCAAAACAGTAATGAG. The full variable domain, rest sourced from reference TRBV9 and TRBJ2-1, is DSGVTQTPKHLITATGQRVTLRCSPRSGDLSVYWYQQSLDQGLQFLIQYYNGEERAKGNILERFSAQQFPDLHSELNLSSLELGDSALYFCASSQNSNEQFFGPGTRLTVL.

About this clone itself: Read coverage stops 3 residues before the CDR3 terminus; the germline J gene supplies the remainder. This chain connects TRBV23-1 to TRBJ2-7; D is possibly TRBD1 (6 bases). TRBV23-1 is an open reading frame, and its role is uncertain. V was cut by 3 bases and J by 4 bases, with 10 bases left in between. CDR3 length: 13 amino acids. The part of the CDR3 DNA that was read is TGCGCCAGCAGTCAGCGACAGGATTACGAG. Amino acid sequence: CASSQRQDYE. The full CDR3 reads CASSQRQDYEQYF.

Worth noting for this clone: The missing CDR3 end, 3 residues past where the read stops, is filled in from the germline J gene. The chain joins TRBV11-2 to TRBJ2-7; the D gene is possibly TRBD1 (6 bases). The V gene lost 2 bases and the J gene lost 3 bases, with 8 bases spanning the gap. Germline values: CDR1 SGHAT, CDR2 FQNNGV. This CDR3 has 13 amino acids. The sequenced CDR3 bases are TGTGCCAGCAGCTTAAGGACAGACTACGAG. As protein: CASSLRTDYE. The whole CDR3 protein reads CASSLRTDYEQYF.

On this clone: The read ends 3 residues early relative to the CDR3; the germline J gene fills the gap. The chain employs TRBV14 and TRBJ2-7; tentative D call: TRBD2 (5 bases). Between the trimmed V and J ends, which lost 1 base and 0 bases, there was a span of 10 bases. The CDR3 extends over 15 amino acids. Germline V gives CDR1 SGHDN, CDR2 FVKESK. CDR3 DNA, as far as it was read: TGTGCCAGCAGCCAAGTATTCGGGGACTCCTACGAG. The encoded protein is CASSQVFGDSYE. The CDR3 in its entirety is CASSQVFGDSYEQYF.

CDR3 DNA, as far as it was read: TGTGCCAGCAGCCCCACTAGCGGGAGCTACAATGAG. This gives the protein CASSPTSGSYNE. In full, the CDR3 reads CASSPTSGSYNEQFF. The chain employs TRBV7-8 and TRBJ2-1; 11 positions agree with TRBD2. With the read ending 3 residues before the CDR3 end, the germline J gene is used to fill in that end. From germline, CDR1 is SGHVS and CDR2 FQNEAQ. V gave up 5 bases and J gave up 3 bases; unmatched junction bases: 3. This CDR3 is built from 15 residues.

For this clone: Read sequence stops 3 residues before the CDR3 end, and the germline J gene provides the missing end. V and J are TRBV5-1 and TRBJ2-1; possible D gene TRBD2, 5 bases. CDR3 size: 12 residues. V shed 5 bases and J shed 4 bases, with 7 bases lying between them. Germline V gives CDR1 SGHRS, CDR2 YFSETQ. The CDR3 loop is CASRSGYNEQFF. The CDR3 DNA, read in part, is TGCGCCAGCAGGAGCGGTTACAATGAG.

Notes on this clone: The CDR3 end lies 3 residues beyond the end of the read and is filled in from the germline J gene. The chain joins TRBV20-1 to TRBJ2-7, with 10 bases aligning to TRBD2. The CDR3 has 15 amino acids. CDR1 and CDR2 from the germline V gene are DFQATT and SNEGSKA (reference sequence). Trimming took 0 bases from V and 4 from J; bases not matched to a gene: 6. The CDR3 here is CSARELAGITYEQYF. The CDR3 bases that were read are TGCAGTGCTAGAGAACTAGCGGGAATTACGTACGAG.

The CDR3 bases that were read are TGTGCCAGCAGCTTTCCCAGGTCCTACGAG. It yields the protein CASSFPRSYE. The full CDR3 protein reads CASSFPRSYEQYF. The chain is built from TRBV7-9 and TRBJ2-7; D is unclear. Sequencing ends 3 residues short of the CDR3 end; the germline J gene provides the rest. CDR3 length: 13 amino acids. The V end was cut by 3 bases, the J end by 1 base, with 7 bases between. Germline assignment: CDR1 SEHNR and CDR2 FQNEAQ (reference sequence).